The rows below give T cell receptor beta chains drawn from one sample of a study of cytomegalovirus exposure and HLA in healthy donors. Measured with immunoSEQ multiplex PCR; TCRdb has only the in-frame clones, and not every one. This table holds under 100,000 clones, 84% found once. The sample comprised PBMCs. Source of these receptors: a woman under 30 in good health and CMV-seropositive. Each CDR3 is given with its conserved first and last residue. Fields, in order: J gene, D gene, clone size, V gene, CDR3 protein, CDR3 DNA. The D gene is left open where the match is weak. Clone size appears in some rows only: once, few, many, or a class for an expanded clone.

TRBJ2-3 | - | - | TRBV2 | CASSGGFEGVGADTQYF | TGTGCCAGCAGTGGGGGGTTTGAGGGGGTAGGAGCAGATACGCAGTATTTT
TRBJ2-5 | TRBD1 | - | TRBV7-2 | CASSLQGAVETQYF | TGTGCCAGCAGCTTACAGGGGGCTGTGGAGACCCAGTACTTC
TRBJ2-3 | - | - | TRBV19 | CASSSPGGTDTQYF | TGTGCCAGTAGTAGTCCAGGGGGCACAGATACGCAGTATTTT
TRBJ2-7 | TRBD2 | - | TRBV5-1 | CASSLILAGATNEQYF | TGCGCCAGCAGCTTGATACTAGCGGGGGCGACGAACGAGCAGTACTTC
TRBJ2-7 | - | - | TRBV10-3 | CAIFPQGAHLRNLTYEQYF | TGTGCCATTTTCCCCCAAGGGGCCCACCTAAGAAACCTTACCTACGAGCAGTACTTC
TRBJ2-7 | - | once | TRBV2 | CASSEGSIYEQYF | TGTGCCAGCAGTGAAGGGTCTATTTACGAGCAGTACTTC
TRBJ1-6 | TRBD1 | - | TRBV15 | CATSRGGQTNSPLHF | TGTGCCACCAGCAGAGGGGGACAGACGAATTCACCCCTCCACTTT
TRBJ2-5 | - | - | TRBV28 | CASSHLRQGGDETQYF | TGTGCCAGCAGTCATTTGAGGCAGGGAGGAGATGAGACCCAGTACTTC
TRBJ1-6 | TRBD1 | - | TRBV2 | CASSARDSSSPLHF | TGTGCCAGCAGTGCCAGGGACAGCAGTTCACCCCTCCACTTT
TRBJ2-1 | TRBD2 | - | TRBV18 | CASSPPRDYYNNEQFF | TGTGCCAGCTCACCTCCTCGGGACTACTATAACAATGAGCAGTTCTTC
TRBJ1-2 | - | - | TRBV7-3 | CASSLIGGQKDGYTF | TGTGCCAGCAGCTTAATCGGAGGGCAGAAGGATGGCTACACCTTC
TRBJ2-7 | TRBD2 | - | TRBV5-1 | CASSLSASGPYEQYF | TGCGCCAGCAGCTTGTCGGCTAGCGGTCCCTACGAGCAGTACTTC
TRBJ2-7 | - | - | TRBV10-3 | CAIGGYDEQYF | TGTGCCATCGGGGGGTACGACGAGCAGTACTTC
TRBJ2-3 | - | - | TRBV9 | CASSVQGKDTQYF | TGTGCCAGCAGCGTACAGGGAAAAGATACGCAGTATTTT
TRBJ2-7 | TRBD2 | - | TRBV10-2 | CASSDGGLAIPLGEQYF | TGCGCCAGCAGTGACGGGGGACTAGCGATACCGCTGGGGGAGCAGTACTTC
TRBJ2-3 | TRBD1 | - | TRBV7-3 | CASSLPGQGVDTQYF | TGTGCCAGCAGCCTACCGGGACAGGGTGTAGATACGCAGTATTTT
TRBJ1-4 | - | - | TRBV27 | CASGGGRDEKLFF | TGTGCCTCGGGCGGGGGGCGCGATGAAAAACTGTTTTTT
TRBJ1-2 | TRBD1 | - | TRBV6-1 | CASTSTGTYVGYTF | TGTGCCAGCACTTCGACAGGGACCTATGTCGGCTACACCTTC
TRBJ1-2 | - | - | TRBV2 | CASTPDNYSNYGYTF | TGTGCCAGCACACCGGACAACTATTCTAACTATGGCTACACCTTC
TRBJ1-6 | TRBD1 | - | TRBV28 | CASSPRTGANSPLHF | TGTGCCAGCAGTCCGCGGACAGGGGCTAATTCACCCCTCCACTTT
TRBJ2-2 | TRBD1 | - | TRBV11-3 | CASRKQGQGNTGELFF | TGTGCCAGCAGGAAACAAGGACAGGGTAACACCGGGGAGCTGTTTTTT
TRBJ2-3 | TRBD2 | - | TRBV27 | CARYEAGGPFDTQYF | TGTGCCAGATATGAGGCGGGGGGGCCGTTCGATACGCAGTATTTT
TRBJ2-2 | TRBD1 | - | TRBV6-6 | CASSPWDRDGTGELFF | TGTGCCAGCAGTCCTTGGGACAGGGACGGCACCGGGGAGCTGTTTTTT
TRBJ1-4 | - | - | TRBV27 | CASSTRGREKLFF | TGTGCCAGCAGTACCCGGGGAAGAGAAAAACTGTTTTTT
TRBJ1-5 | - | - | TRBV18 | CASSSDPGGPQHF | TGTGCCAGCTCATCCGACCCTGGAGGGCCCCAGCATTTT
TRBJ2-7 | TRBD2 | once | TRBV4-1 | CASSQAGGIPYEQYF | TGCGCCAGCAGCCAAGCGGGGGGGATCCCCTACGAGCAGTACTTC
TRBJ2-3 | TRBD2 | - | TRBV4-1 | CASSSLAGGISDTQYF | TGCGCCAGCAGCAGCCTAGCGGGGGGAATCAGTGATACGCAGTATTTT
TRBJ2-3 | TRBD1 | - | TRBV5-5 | CASSMTGNTDTQYF | TGTGCCAGCAGTATGACAGGGAATACAGATACGCAGTATTTT
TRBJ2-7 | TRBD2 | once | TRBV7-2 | CASSLGRGLAEQYF | TGTGCCAGCAGCTTAGGGCGGGGACTAGCAGAGCAGTACTTC
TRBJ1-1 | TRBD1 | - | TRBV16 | CASSRDRGGTEAFF | TGTGCCAGCAGCCGTGACAGGGGTGGGACTGAAGCTTTCTTT
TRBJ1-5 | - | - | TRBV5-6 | CASKTAGSNQPQHF | TGTGCCTCCAAGACGGCGGGAAGCAATCAGCCCCAGCATTTT
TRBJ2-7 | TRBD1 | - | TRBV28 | CASRGQGSSYEQYF | TGTGCCAGCAGGGGACAGGGGAGCTCCTACGAGCAGTACTTC
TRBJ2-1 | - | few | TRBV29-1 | CSVGGPVDEQFF | TGCAGCGTCGGGGGACCCGTGGATGAGCAGTTCTTC
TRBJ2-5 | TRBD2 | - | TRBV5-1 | CASSGSGGAGETQYF | TGCGCCAGCAGCGGTAGCGGGGGGGCCGGAGAGACCCAGTACTTC
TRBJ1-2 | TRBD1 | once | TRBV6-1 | CASSVWDRDGSYGYTF | TGTGCCAGCAGTGTGTGGGACAGGGACGGTAGCTATGGCTACACCTTC
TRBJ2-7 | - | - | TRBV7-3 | CASSLQGGDEQYF | TGTGCCAGCAGCTTACAGGGCGGGGACGAGCAGTACTTC
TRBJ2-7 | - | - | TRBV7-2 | CASSLGGSAYEQYF | TGTGCCAGCAGCTTAGGAGGGTCCGCTTACGAGCAGTACTTC
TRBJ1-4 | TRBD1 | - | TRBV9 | CASNDRELRTNEKLFF | TGTGCCAGCAACGACAGGGAGTTACGGACTAATGAAAAACTGTTTTTT
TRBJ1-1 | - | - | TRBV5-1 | CASSLGLGGGTEAFF | TGCGCCAGCAGCCTGGGATTAGGCGGGGGGACTGAAGCTTTCTTT
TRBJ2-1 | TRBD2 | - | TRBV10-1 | CASSVAGGGNEQFF | TGCGCCAGCAGTGTAGCGGGGGGCGGGAATGAGCAGTTCTTC
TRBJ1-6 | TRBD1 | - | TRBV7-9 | CASSIGAGGERPLHF | TGTGCCAGCAGCATAGGGGCAGGGGGCGAAAGACCCCTCCACTTT
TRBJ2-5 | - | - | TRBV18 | CASSPPGGRQETQYF | TGTGCCAGCTCACCCCCCGGGGGGCGGCAAGAGACCCAGTACTTC
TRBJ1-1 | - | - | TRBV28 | CASSLGQRSTEAFF | TGTGCCAGCAGTTTAGGACAGCGTAGCACTGAAGCTTTCTTT
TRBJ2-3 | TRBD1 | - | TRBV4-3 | CASSTGFTDTQYF | TGCGCCAGCTCGACAGGGTTCACAGATACGCAGTATTTT
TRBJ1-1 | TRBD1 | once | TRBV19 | CASRHIGTGYGSTEAFF | TGTGCCAGTAGACACATAGGGACAGGGTACGGGAGCACTGAAGCTTTCTTT
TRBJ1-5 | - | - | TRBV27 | CASKLSRGNQPQHF | TGTGCCAGCAAGCTGTCTAGAGGGAATCAGCCCCAGCATTTT
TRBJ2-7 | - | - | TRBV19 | CASSIRDSAGYEQYF | TGTGCCAGTAGTATACGGGACTCCGCTGGCTACGAGCAGTACTTC
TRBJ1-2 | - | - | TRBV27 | CASSQGQYGYTF | TGTGCCAGCAGCCAGGGACAATATGGCTACACCTTC